One sample yielded the 24 T cell receptor beta chains listed below, sequenced in a study of blood T cell repertoires in COVID-19. Only in-frame clones appear in the TCRdb table, and some are missing; sequencing was by immunoSEQ multiplex PCR. The sample has under 140,000 clones; about four fifths are singletons. The sequenced material came from peripheral blood. The receptors were sampled from a woman aged 60-70 years with acute or convalescent COVID-19.

This chain uses TRBV7-2 with TRBJ1-2; possibly TRBD1 for D (6 bases). V lost 1 base and J lost 8, with 11 bases in between. CDR3 size: 13 residues. From germline, CDR1 is SGHTA and CDR2 FQGNSA. The CDR3 region is CASSLETGRGYTF. DNA of the CDR3: TGTGCCAGCAGCTTAGAAACAGGGAGAGGCTACACCTTC.

The chain couples TRBV6-1 to TRBJ1-5; TRBD1 might be the D (6 bases). Germline V gene sequence: CDR1 MNHNS, CDR2 SASEGT. Trimming removed 2 bases from V and 5 bases from J, with 10 bases in between. CDR3 length equals 14 residues. This chain's CDR3 is CASSESGVDQPQHF. The CDR3 DNA sequence: TGTGCCAGCAGTGAATCAGGGGTCGATCAGCCCCAGCATTTT.

Only a few counts were recorded for this clone. The rearrangement links TRBV6-2 or TRBV6-3 to TRBJ1-2; maybe TRBD1 (5 bases). In germline, CDR1 is MNHEY, CDR2 SVGEGT. V was pared by 4 bases and J by 3 bases, with 15 bases between. This CDR3 region has 15 residues. CDR3 DNA sequence: TGTGCCAGCAGTTCGCAGGGACGGAGGGACTATGGCTACACCTTC. Translating gives CASSSQGRRDYGYTF.

The chain is built from TRBV3-1 (or the pseudogene TRBV3-2) and TRBJ2-7; 9 bases fit TRBD1. V trimming: 3 bases; J trimming: 2 bases; junction bases outside the gene matches: 2. Germline CDR1 is LGHDT and CDR2 is YNNKEL (reference sequence). This CDR3 has 14 amino acids. This chain's CDR3 is CASSQRTGAYEQYF. The CDR3 DNA reads TGTGCCAGCAGCCAGCGGACAGGGGCCTACGAGCAGTACTTC.

This clone has a handful of counts. The rearrangement uses TRBV9 and TRBJ2-1, with 11 bases matching TRBD2. V was clipped by 1 base and J by 8 bases; unmatched bases: 5. The CDR3 covers 15 residues. The germline CDR1 and CDR2 sequences are SGDLS and YYNGEE. The CDR3 bases are TGTGCCAGCAGCGTAAGTGGACTAGCGGGTCATGAGCAGTTCTTC. Residues: CASSVSGLAGHEQFF.

The V and J genes are TRBV3-1 (or the pseudogene TRBV3-2) and TRBJ1-5, with a tentative D call TRBD1 (5 bases). Germline CDR1 and CDR2: LGHDT and YNNKEL (reference sequence). The ends were cut back, 1 base at V and 7 bases at J, with 11 bases in the middle. The CDR3 contains 14 residues. The DNA of the CDR3 is TGTGCCAGCAGCCAAGGGGCCGGGGGACAGCCCCAGCATTTT. The encoded protein is CASSQGAGGQPQHF.

The chain joins TRBV11-2 to TRBJ1-1; TRBD1 agrees at 8 bases. The length of the CDR3 is 13 residues. Per germline, CDR1 SGHAT and CDR2 FQNNGV. Trimming at V came to 6 bases and at J to 1 base, leaving 1 base not matched to a gene. The CDR3: CASRQGGNTEAFF. In DNA form, the CDR3 reads TGTGCCAGCAGACAGGGGGGGAACACTGAAGCTTTCTTT.

V and J are TRBV5-6 and TRBJ2-1, with TRBD2 matching 7 bases. The ends lost 0 bases at V and 7 bases at J; junction bases unmatched: 7. Per the germline V gene, CDR1 is SGHDT and CDR2 is YYEEEE. The CDR3 runs to 15 residues. CDR3 DNA sequence: TGTGCCAGCAGCTTGGCGATGGGGGGGTGGAATGAGCAGTTCTTC. The encoded protein is CASSLAMGGWNEQFF.

This CDR3 is CASSIDRDRHSPLHF. The CDR3 region has the DNA TGTGCCAGTAGTATAGATCGGGACAGGCATTCACCCCTCCACTTT. J is TRBJ1-6 and V is TRBV19; 8 nucleotides line up with TRBD1. The CDR3 runs 15 residues. Germline lookup yields CDR1 LNHDA and CDR2 SQIVND (reference sequence). Unmatched junction bases numbered 3, after V lost 0 bases and J lost 8 bases.

J is TRBJ1-2 and V is TRBV24-1; 9 bases match TRBD1. This CDR3 is built from 13 residues. CDR1 and CDR2 from the germline V gene are KGHDR and SFDVKD. The V gene end was trimmed by 6 bases and the J gene end by 6 bases; junction bases not matched to a gene: 4. CDR3 loop: CATSIRDRDGYTF. The DNA for the CDR3 is TGTGCCACCAGTATCCGGGACAGGGATGGCTACACCTTC.

V is TRBV7-2 and J is TRBJ2-3, with D possibly TRBD2 on 6 matching bases. This CDR3 contains 16 residues. Trimming took off 0 bases at V and 1 base at J, with 11 bases between the two ends. The germline CDR1 and CDR2 sequences are SGHTA and FQGNSA. In DNA form, the CDR3 reads TGTGCCAGCAGCTTAGCGTGGGCTAGCGGCACAGATACGCAGTATTTT. This translates into CASSLAWASGTDTQYF.

The rearrangement joins TRBV24-1 to TRBJ2-2, with a possible D match to TRBD1 (5 bases). CDR1 KGHDR and CDR2 SFDVKD come from the germline V gene. Deletions cut 5 bases from V and 6 bases from J, with 12 bases between. The CDR3 is made up of 14 amino acids. The DNA of the CDR3 is TGTGCCACCAGTGTGGTGGGGCCACCCGGGGAGCTGTTTTTT. Encoded protein: CATSVVGPPGELFF.

This chain connects TRBV28 to TRBJ1-5, with 9 bases fitting TRBD1. Trimming removed 5 bases from V and 2 bases from J; junction bases left unmatched: 7. This CDR3 has 16 residues. Looked up from germline, CDR1 is MDHEN and CDR2 is SYDVKM. The CDR3 sequence is CASSPGTGKGNQPQHF. CDR3 DNA: TGTGCCAGCAGTCCTGGGACAGGGAAAGGCAATCAGCCCCAGCATTTT.

V and J are TRBV11-2 and TRBJ2-1; 7 bases line up with TRBD1. CDR1 is SGHAT and CDR2 is FQNNGV in the germline V gene. Losses at the gene ends were 6 bases for V and 5 bases for J; bases not matched to a gene: 13. The CDR3 totals 16 residues. CDR3 protein: CASSYTTGIGNNEQFF. For the CDR3, the DNA is TGTGCCAGCAGTTATACGACAGGGATAGGTAACAATGAGCAGTTCTTC.

This chain's CDR3 is CASSEALLAGSTDTQYF. The CDR3 bases are TGTGCCAGCAGTGAAGCGCTTCTAGCGGGGAGCACAGATACGCAGTATTTT. This chain uses TRBV6-1 with TRBJ2-3, with 9 bases aligning to TRBD2. The V gene end was trimmed by 0 bases and the J gene end by 0 bases; junction bases not matched to a gene: 4. This CDR3 region has 17 residues. The germline V gene has CDR1 MNHNS and CDR2 SASEGT.

V and J are TRBV27 and TRBJ2-2; 7 positions agree with TRBD1. From germline, CDR1 is MNHEY and CDR2 SMNVEV (reference sequence). The CDR3 is 15 residues long. J gave up 4 bases and V 6 bases, and 8 bases lay outside the gene matches. CDR3 coding DNA: TGTGCCAGCAGAGACCGGGACAGATTCACCGGGGAGCTGTTTTTT. Translating it yields CASRDRDRFTGELFF.

The rearrangement uses TRBV6-2 or TRBV6-3 and TRBJ2-5; TRBD2 matches 15 bases. Germline-derived CDR1 and CDR2 are MNHEY and SVGEGT. J was trimmed by 1 base and V by 2 bases; bases with no gene match: 2. There are 17 residues in the CDR3. CDR3 DNA: TGTGCCAGCAGTTACCCGGGACTAGCGGGGGGCCAAGAGACCCAGTACTTC. Translated: CASSYPGLAGGQETQYF.

The chain links TRBV5-1 to TRBJ2-6, with D possibly matching TRBD2 (6 bases). V was trimmed by 4 bases and J by 6 bases, leaving 14 bases between them. Germline-derived CDR1 and CDR2 are SGHRS and YFSETQ. The CDR3 extends over 15 amino acids. The CDR3 sequence: CASSRGLGEANVLTF. CDR3 coding DNA: TGCGCCAGCAGCAGGGGACTCGGGGAGGCCAACGTCCTGACTTTC. The complete variable domain, with remaining parts taken from reference TRBV5-1 and TRBJ2-6, reads KAGVTQTPRYLIKTRGQQVTLSCSPISGHRSVSWYQQTPGQGLQFLFEYFSETQRNKGNFPGRFSGRQFSNSRSEMNVSTLELGDSALYLCASSRGLGEANVLTFGAGSRLTVL.

As concerns this clone: An end of the junction does not agree with germline; a read error may underlie this. This chain joins TRBV7-7 and TRBJ2-5; 7 nucleotides align to TRBD1. The CDR3 has 14 amino acids. Germline V gives CDR1 SSHAT, CDR2 FNYEAQ (reference sequence). CDR3 bases: TGTGCTAGCAGCTCGGGACAGAGTATGGAGACCCAGTACTTC. Amino acid sequence: CASSSGQSMETQYF.

V gene TRBV18 combines with J gene TRBJ1-5; no reliable D call. Trimming left V 2 bases short and J 8 bases short, with 10 bases between. CDR1 and CDR2 (germline): KGHSH, LQKENI. CDR3 size: 13 residues. The CDR3 sequence is CASSPRPEEPQHF. Written as DNA, the CDR3 is TGTGCCAGCTCACCAAGGCCCGAGGAGCCCCAGCATTTT. Looking up the rest from reference TRBV18 and TRBJ1-5 gives the full variable domain: NAGVMQNPRHLVRRRGQEARLRCSPMKGHSHVYWYRQLPEEGLKFMVYLQKENIIDESGMPKERFSAEFPKEGPSILRIQQVVRGDSAAYFCASSPRPEEPQHFGDGTRLSIL.

The chain joins TRBV12-3 or TRBV12-4 to TRBJ1-2; 7 bases line up with TRBD1. This CDR3 has 13 amino acids. V shed 4 bases, J shed 3 bases, and the junction held 2 bases outside the gene matches. The CDR3, as DNA: TGTGCCAGCAGTTCCGACAGGGACTATGGCTACACCTTC. Amino acid sequence: CASSSDRDYGYTF.

The chain employs TRBV7-9 and TRBJ2-7; 10 bases are a match to TRBD1. The CDR3 totals 14 residues. Germline V gene data show CDR1 as SEHNR and CDR2 as FQNEAQ (reference sequence). J was trimmed by 3 bases and V by 5 bases; bases with no gene match: 4. As DNA, the CDR3 is TGTGCCAGCAGCCCGGGGACAGGGGTCTACGAGCAGTACTTC. It yields the protein CASSPGTGVYEQYF.

The chain combines TRBV7-9 with TRBJ1-6; 9 bases fit TRBD1. This CDR3 comprises 15 residues. Looked up from germline, CDR1 is SEHNR and CDR2 is FQNEAQ (reference sequence). J gave up 7 bases and V 2 bases, and 3 bases lay outside the gene matches. The DNA of the CDR3 is TGTGCCAGCAGCTTAAGGACAGGGGCAAATTCACCCCTCCACTTT. This sequence encodes CASSLRTGANSPLHF.

J is TRBJ1-3 and V is TRBV7-9, with TRBD1 matching over 9 bases. The junction had 8 bases not matched to a gene; V was cut back by 5 bases and J by 0 bases. This CDR3 is built from 17 residues. The V gene's germline CDR1 is SEHNR and CDR2 FQNEAQ (reference sequence). As DNA, the CDR3 is TGTGCCAGCAGCCAAGCGTACAGGGGGCCCTCTGGAAACACCATATATTTT. Residues: CASSQAYRGPSGNTIYF.